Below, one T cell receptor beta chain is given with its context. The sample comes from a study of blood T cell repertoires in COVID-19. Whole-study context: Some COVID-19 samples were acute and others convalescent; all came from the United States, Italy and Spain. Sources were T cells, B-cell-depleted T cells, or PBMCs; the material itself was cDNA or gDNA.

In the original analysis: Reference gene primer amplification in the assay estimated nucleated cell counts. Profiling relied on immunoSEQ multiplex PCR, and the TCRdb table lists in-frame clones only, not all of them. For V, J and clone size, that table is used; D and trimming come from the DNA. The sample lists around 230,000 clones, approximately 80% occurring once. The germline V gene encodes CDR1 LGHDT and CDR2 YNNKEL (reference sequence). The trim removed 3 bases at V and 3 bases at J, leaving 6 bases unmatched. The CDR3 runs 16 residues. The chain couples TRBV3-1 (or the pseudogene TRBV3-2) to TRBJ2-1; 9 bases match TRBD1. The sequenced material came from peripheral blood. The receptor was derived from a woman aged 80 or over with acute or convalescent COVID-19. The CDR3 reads CASSQVGTGNYNEQFF. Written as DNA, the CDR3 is TGTGCCAGCAGCCAGGTCGGGACAGGGAACTACAATGAGCAGTTCTTC.